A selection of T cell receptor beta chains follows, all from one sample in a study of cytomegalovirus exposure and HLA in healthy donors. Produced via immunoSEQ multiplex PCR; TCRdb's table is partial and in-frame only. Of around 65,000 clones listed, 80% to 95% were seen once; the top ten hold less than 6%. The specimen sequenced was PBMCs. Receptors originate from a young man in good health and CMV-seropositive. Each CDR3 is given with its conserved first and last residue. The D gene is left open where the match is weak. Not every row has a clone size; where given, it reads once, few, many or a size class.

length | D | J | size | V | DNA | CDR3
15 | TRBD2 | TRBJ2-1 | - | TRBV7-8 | TGTGCCAGCAGCTTGTCCTGGCGGGAGGGTAATGAGCAGTTCTTC | CASSLSWREGNEQFF
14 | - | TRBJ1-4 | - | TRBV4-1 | TGTGCCAGCAGCCACGGACAGCCTAATGAAAAACTGTTTTTT | CASSHGQPNEKLFF
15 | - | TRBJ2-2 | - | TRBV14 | TGTGCCAGCAGCCTCGCCGGGGTGGGCACCGGGGAGCTGTTTTTT | CASSLAGVGTGELFF
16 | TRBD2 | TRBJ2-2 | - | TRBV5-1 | TGCGCCAGCAGCATACTAGCGGGAACGAACACCGGGGAGCTGTTTTTT | CASSILAGTNTGELFF
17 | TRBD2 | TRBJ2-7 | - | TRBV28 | TGTGCCAGCAATCCTTACCCGGGACTAGCGAATACCTACGAGCAGTACTTC | CASNPYPGLANTYEQYF
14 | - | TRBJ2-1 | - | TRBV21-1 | TGTGCCAGCACCGATAGCGGGACTGCCGATGAGCAGTTCTTC | CASTDSGTADEQFF
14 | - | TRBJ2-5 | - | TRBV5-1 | TGCGCCAGCAGCTTGGAGGGGTACCAAGAGACCCAGTACTTC | CASSLEGYQETQYF
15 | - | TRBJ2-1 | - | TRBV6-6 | TGTGCCAGCAGTCAACAAGGGGGGGAATACAATGAGCAGTTCTTC | CASSQQGGEYNEQFF
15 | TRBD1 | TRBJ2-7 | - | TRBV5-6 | TGTGCCAGCAGCTTGGTGGGACAGGCCTCCTACGAGCAGTACTTC | CASSLVGQASYEQYF
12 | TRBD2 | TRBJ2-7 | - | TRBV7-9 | TGTGCCAGCAGCTTTGGGGGGGGCGAGCAGTACTTC | CASSFGGGEQYF
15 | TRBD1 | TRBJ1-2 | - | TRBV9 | TGTGCCAGCAGCGCGAGACAGGGAGGTGACTATGGCTACACCTTC | CASSARQGGDYGYTF
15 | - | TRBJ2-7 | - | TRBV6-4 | TGTGCCAGCAGTGACTCGGAACTAGAGGCCTACGAGCAGTACTTC | CASSDSELEAYEQYF
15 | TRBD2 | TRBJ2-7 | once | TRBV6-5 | TGTGCCAGCAGTTACCTACTAGCGGGAGTAAACGAGCAGTACTTC | CASSYLLAGVNEQYF
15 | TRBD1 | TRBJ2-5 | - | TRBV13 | TGTGCCAGCAGCAACCCGGACAGGGCGGCTGAGACCCAGTACTTC | CASSNPDRAAETQYF
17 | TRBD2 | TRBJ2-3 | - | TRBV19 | TGTGCCAGTAGTATCAGGACTAGCGGAGGAAGCACAGATACGCAGTATTTT | CASSIRTSGGSTDTQYF
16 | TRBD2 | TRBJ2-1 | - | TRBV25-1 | TGTGCCAGCAGTGTCCCAGGGACTAGCGCCTACAATGAGCAGTTCTTC | CASSVPGTSAYNEQFF
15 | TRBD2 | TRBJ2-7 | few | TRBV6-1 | TGTGCCAGCAGTGAAGAACTAGCGGGCTCCTACGAGCAGTACTTC | CASSEELAGSYEQYF
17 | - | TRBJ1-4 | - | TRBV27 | TGTGCCAGCAGTCAGAATCTTATTAACGCCCTTAATGAAAAACTGTTTTTT | CASSQNLINALNEKLFF
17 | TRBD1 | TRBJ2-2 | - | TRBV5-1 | TGCGCCAGCAGCGGGGGACAGGGACCCGCGAACACCGGGGAGCTGTTTTTT | CASSGGQGPANTGELFF
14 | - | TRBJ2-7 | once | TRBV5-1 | TGCGCCAGCAGCTTGGGAGGCTCTTCCTACGAGCAGTACTTC | CASSLGGSSYEQYF
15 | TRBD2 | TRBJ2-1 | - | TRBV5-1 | TGCGCCAGCAGCTTGGGGCTAGCGGGAAACAATGAGCAGTTCTTC | CASSLGLAGNNEQFF
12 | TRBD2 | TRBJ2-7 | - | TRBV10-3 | TGTGCCATCAGTGACGAGGTGAGCGGGATGTACTTC | CAISDEVSGMYF
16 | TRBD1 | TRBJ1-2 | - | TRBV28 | TGTGCCAGCAGTTTACCCCAGGGGGTAATTAACTATGGCTACACCTTC | CASSLPQGVINYGYTF
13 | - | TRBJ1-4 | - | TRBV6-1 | TGTGCCAGCAGTCGCAGGGGACGTGAAAAACTGTTTTTT | CASSRRGREKLFF
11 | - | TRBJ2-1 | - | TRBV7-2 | TGTGCCAGCAGCTTAATCTATGAGCAGTTCTTC | CASSLIYEQFF
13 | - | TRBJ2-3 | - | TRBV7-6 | TGTGCCAGCACCCGTGCGGTCGCAGATACGCAGTATTTT | CASTRAVADTQYF
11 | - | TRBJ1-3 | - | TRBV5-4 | TGTGCCAGCACATCTGGAAACACCATATATTTT | CASTSGNTIYF
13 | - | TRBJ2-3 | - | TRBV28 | TGTGCCAGCAGTATAGACAGCTTAGGGTTGCAGTATTTT | CASSIDSLGLQYF
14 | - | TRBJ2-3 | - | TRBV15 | TGTGCCACCAGGCGGGCGATTAGCACAGATACGCAGTATTTT | CATRRAISTDTQYF
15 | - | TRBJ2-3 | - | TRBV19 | TGTGCCAGTAGTATAATAGCATCTAGCACAGATACGCAGTATTTT | CASSIIASSTDTQYF
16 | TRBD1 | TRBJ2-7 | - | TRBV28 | TGTGCCAGCAGTGAACTAGGACAGGTCAACGCCTACGAGCAGTACTTC | CASSELGQVNAYEQYF
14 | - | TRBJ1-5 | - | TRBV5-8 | TGTGCCTTATCGGAGACAGGCTGCAATCAGCCCCAGCATTTT | CALSETGCNQPQHF
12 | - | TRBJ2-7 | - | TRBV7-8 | TGTGCCAGCAGCCACACGGGCTACGAGCAGTACTTC | CASSHTGYEQYF
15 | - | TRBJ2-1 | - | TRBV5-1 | TGCGCCAGCAGCTTGGAGGTAGGGGACTACAATGAGCAGTTCTTC | CASSLEVGDYNEQFF
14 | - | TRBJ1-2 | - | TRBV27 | TGTGCCAGCAGTTTCTGGCAGTCCCGTCGTGGCTACACCTTC | CASSFWQSRRGYTF
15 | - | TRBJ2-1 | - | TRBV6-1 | TGTGCCAGCAGGGTCGGGACTAATCCAGGGGATGAGCAGTTCTTC | CASRVGTNPGDEQFF
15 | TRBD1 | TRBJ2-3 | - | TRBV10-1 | TGCGCCAGCAGTGAGCTAGGGGGCGGCACAGATACGCAGTATTTT | CASSELGGGTDTQYF